The source of this T cell receptor beta chain is a study of cytomegalovirus exposure and HLA in healthy donors. Study-wide results and caveats: Across HLA loci, a later analysis found differing TCR association rates, with DRB1 most and HLA-C fewest. TCR beta V segments were, for the most part, productive about 90% or about 30% of the time in an earlier analysis. TCR beta V- and J-gene trimming was later associated with a missense DCLRE1C variant. As a later analysis showed, several of the most significant clusters appeared to be linked to common viral pathogens.

The PCR had 60 Vbeta and 13 Jbeta primers. Clones were read by immunoSEQ multiplex PCR, and TCRdb kept only the in-frame ones, dropping some. In the table there are approximately 110,000 clones, more than 70% of which are singletons. The CDR3 consists of 15 residues. CDR1 and CDR2 (germline): LNHDA, SQIVND (reference sequence). V was clipped by 7 bases and J by 4 bases; unmatched bases: 11. About this clone: What it binds is unknown.

Sequencing input: PBMCs. The V and J genes are TRBV19 and TRBJ2-7, with 9 bases lining up with TRBD1. This sequence was found in a man younger than 40 in good health and CMV-seronegative. The CDR3, as DNA: TGTGCCAGTAAACGATCGGACAGGGGTTTGTACGAGCAGTACTTC. It translates to CASKRSDRGLYEQYF.